Below, 6 T cell receptor beta chains from the same sample are listed, as sequenced in a study of OX40 agonist ivuxolimab in advanced cancers. Clones were sequenced by immunoSEQ multiplex PCR, and TCRdb holds only the in-frame ones, with some missing. The sample carries roughly 86,000 clones, 75% to 90% recorded once. This specimen consisted of CD4+ or CD8+ T cells sorted from blood, obtained in a trial of the OX40 agonist ivuxolimab. These receptors all come from an adult with an advanced solid tumor such as melanoma, head and neck, liver or kidney cancer.

This chain uses TRBV9 with TRBJ2-2; 9 bases line up with TRBD2. V trimming: 3 bases; J trimming: 8 bases; junction bases outside the gene matches: 8. Germline assignment: CDR1 SGDLS and CDR2 YYNGEE. The CDR3 contains 15 residues. The CDR3 spells CASSAGLADRGELFF. As DNA, the CDR3 is TGTGCCAGCAGCGCGGGACTAGCCGACCGAGGGGAGCTGTTTTTT.

The chain couples TRBV21-1 to TRBJ2-1; the D call of TRBD2 is as the table states it, not checked on the DNA. TRBV21-1 is annotated as a pseudogene. The CDR3 length is 15 residues. CDR3 sequence (DNA): TGTGCCAGCAGCCACACTAGCGGGATGGGAGATGGGCAGTTCTTC. As protein: CASSHTSGMGDGQFF.

The CDR3 sequence: CASSLAGGPGELFF. CDR3 sequence (DNA): TGCGCCAGCAGCTTAGCGGGAGGGCCCGGGGAGCTGTTTTTT. The genes are TRBV5-1 and TRBJ2-2; the match to TRBD2 covers 10 bases. The CDR3 has 14 amino acids. J was trimmed by 6 bases and V by 2 bases; bases with no gene match: 1. The germline gives CDR1 SGHRS, CDR2 YFSETQ.

The V gene is TRBV2, the J gene TRBJ2-5; D is uncertain. V gave up 1 base and J gave up 5 bases, with 20 bases separating them. The CDR3 spans 17 residues. Germline V CDR1 and CDR2: SNHLY, FYNNEI. Written as DNA, the CDR3 is TGTGCCAGCAGTGAAGAATCCGGGTTGGGAAGGCGGGAGACCCAGTACTTC. This codes for CASSEESGLGRRETQYF.

This rearrangement joins TRBV4-1 to TRBJ2-3; the match to TRBD1 covers 12 bases. Germline lookup yields CDR1 MGHRA and CDR2 YSYEKL. This CDR3 spans 15 amino acids. V was pared by 6 bases and J by 6 bases, with 7 bases of the junction left unmatched. The CDR3 nucleotides read TGCGCCAGCAGGAGGGGACAGGGGGCAAGGGATACGCAGTATTTT. Its translation: CASRRGQGARDTQYF.

The chain uses TRBV7-2 and TRBJ2-2; no clear D gene. The germline V and J ends were trimmed by 0 bases and 10 bases, with 12 bases remaining between them. The germline V gene encodes CDR1 SGHTA and CDR2 FQGNSA. The CDR3 length is 14 residues. The chain's CDR3 is CASSLAWRSPELFF. The DNA of the CDR3 is TGTGCCAGCAGCTTAGCGTGGCGATCCCCGGAGCTGTTTTTT.